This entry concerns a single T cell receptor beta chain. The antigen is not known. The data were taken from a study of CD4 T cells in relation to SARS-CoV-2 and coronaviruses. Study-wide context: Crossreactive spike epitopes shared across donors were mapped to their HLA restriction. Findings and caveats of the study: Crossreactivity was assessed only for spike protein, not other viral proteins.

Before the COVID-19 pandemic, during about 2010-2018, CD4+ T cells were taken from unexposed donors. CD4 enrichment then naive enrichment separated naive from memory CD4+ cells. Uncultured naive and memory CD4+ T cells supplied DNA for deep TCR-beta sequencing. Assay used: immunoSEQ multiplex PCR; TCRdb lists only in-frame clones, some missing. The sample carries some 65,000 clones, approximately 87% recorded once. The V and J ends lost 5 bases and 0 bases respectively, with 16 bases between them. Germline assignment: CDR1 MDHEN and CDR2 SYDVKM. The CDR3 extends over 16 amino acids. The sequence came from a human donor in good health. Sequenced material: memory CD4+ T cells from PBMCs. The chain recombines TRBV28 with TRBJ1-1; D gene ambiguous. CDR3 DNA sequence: TGTGCCAGCAGTCGAACCCTCCGGGGTTTGAACACTGAAGCTTTCTTT. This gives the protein CASSRTLRGLNTEAFF.